A selection of T cell receptor beta chains follows, all from one sample in a study of CD8 T cells in ankylosing spondylitis. TCRdb re-derived calls from the 5' RACE reads in MiXCR, one entry per CDR3 protein. The table lists some 800,000 distinct CDR3 sequences, over 9.5% of them singletons. Sequencing was performed on blood, either unsorted or a sorted T cell fraction (not recorded which). The receptors shown here come from a male donor with ankylosing spondylitis. Each CDR3 is given with its conserved first and last residue. The D gene is left open where the match is weak. Some rows mark clone size as missing; the rest say once, few, many or name a class of expanded clone.

13,TRBD2,many,TRBJ2-1,TRBV7-2,TGTGCCAGCAGCTTACTAGCGGGGGTTGAGCAGTTCTTC,CASSLLAGVEQFF
14,-,few,TRBJ1-5,TRBV20-1,TGCAGTGCTAGGAACGGGGATAGCAATCAGCCCCAGCATTTT,CSARNGDSNQPQHF
13,-,many,TRBJ1-5,TRBV2,TGTGCCAGCAGTAACACACCCGATCAGCCCCAGCATTTT,CASSNTPDQPQHF
14,TRBD1,-,TRBJ1-2,TRBV5-1,TGCGCCAGCAGCTCCGCCGGGACAGGTTATGGCTACACCTTC,CASSSAGTGYGYTF
15,-,-,TRBJ2-7,TRBV4-1,TGCGCCAGCAGCCAAGATATACTAGCTCCCATCGAGCAGTACTTC,CASSQDILAPIEQYF
17,TRBD2,-,TRBJ2-1,TRBV6-9,TGTGCCAGCAGTTATTGCGGGGGACTAGCGGAAAACAATGAGCAGTTCTTC,CASSYCGGLAENNEQFF
14,-,-,TRBJ2-3,TRBV6-2/TRBV6-3,TGTGCCAGCAGGGGGTTTCTAAGAACGGATACGCAGTATTTT,CASRGFLRTDTQYF
16,-,many,TRBJ2-7,TRBV5-6,TGTGCCAGCAGCCGATCGGGCAGAGGGGGATCCTACGAGCAGTACTTC,CASSRSGRGGSYEQYF
18,TRBD1,few,TRBJ1-3,TRBV10-3,TGTGCCATCAGTGAGAGGGCTGGACAGGCTTACTCTGGAAACACCATATATTTT,CAISERAGQAYSGNTIYF
13,-,-,TRBJ1-5,TRBV10-3,TGTGCCATCAGTGGATCAGGGGACCAGCCCCAGCATTTT,CAISGSGDQPQHF
14,-,-,TRBJ2-7,TRBV20-1,TGCAGTGCTAGAGACCCGCTTGGCGGCTACGAGCAGTACTTC,CSARDPLGGYEQYF
14,-,few,TRBJ2-7,TRBV7-2,TGTGCCAGCAGCGGCGGAGGGAATAGGTACGAGCAGTACTTC,CASSGGGNRYEQYF
16,-,-,TRBJ2-2,TRBV28,TGTGCCAGCAGTTCACCGAGGGAAGCGAACACCGGGGAGCTGTTTTTT,CASSSPREANTGELFF
15,-,-,TRBJ2-1,TRBV7-2,TGTGCCAGCAGCTCAGGGGTTTACCCCTCCAATGAGCAGTTCTTC,CASSSGVYPSNEQFF
15,-,once,TRBJ1-1,TRBV18,TGTGCCAGCTCACCGGTCGGGCGACTGAACACTGAAGCTTTCTTT,CASSPVGRLNTEAFF
15,-,-,TRBJ2-7,TRBV18,TGTGCCAGCTCACCTAAAACAGGGACCTTCGGCGAGCAGTACTTC,CASSPKTGTFGEQYF
16,TRBD1,few,TRBJ1-1,TRBV11-2,TGTGCCAGCAGCCGACAGGGTGACAGGCGTAACACTGAAGCTTTCTTT,CASSRQGDRRNTEAFF
14,TRBD1,few,TRBJ2-3,TRBV7-3,TGTGCCACCAGCCAGACAGGGGGAGGTGGTACGCAGTATTTT,CATSQTGGGGTQYF
15,-,-,TRBJ2-2,TRBV20-1,TGCAGTGCTAGATTGGGCCTCTGGGACACCGGGGAGCTGTTTTTT,CSARLGLWDTGELFF
13,-,few,TRBJ2-7,TRBV7-9,TGTGCCAGCAGCTTAGCGCCTGGGCACGAGCAGTACTTC,CASSLAPGHEQYF
14,-,many,TRBJ1-1,TRBV29-1,TGCAGCGTTGAAAGGCCACGTGGCAGAGCTGAAGCTTTCTTT,CSVERPRGRAEAFF
16,TRBD2,few,TRBJ2-5,TRBV20-1,TGCAGTGCTAGACCTAGCGGGAGGGTTTTGGAAGAGACCCAGTACTTC,CSARPSGRVLEETQYF
14,TRBD1,once,TRBJ2-7,TRBV27,TGTGCCAGCAGCACCCCCCTAGGGGGCAACGAGCAGTACTTC,CASSTPLGGNEQYF
13,-,-,TRBJ2-1,TRBV7-2,TGTGCCAGCAACGGACAAGCCCTCAATGAGCAGTTCTTC,CASNGQALNEQFF
18,-,-,TRBJ2-3,TRBV6-5,TGTGCCAGCAGTTACTCGAAGGTGTGGCGGGGGCCCACAGATACGCAGTATTTT,CASSYSKVWRGPTDTQYF
15,-,-,TRBJ1-1,TRBV10-3,TGTGCCATCAGGGGGACGGCAAGAATGAACACTGAAGCTTTCTTT,CAIRGTARMNTEAFF
14,TRBD2,few,TRBJ2-2,TRBV20-1,TGCAGCGCGACGTGGGGGAGGGCCTCCGGGGAGCTGTTTTTT,CSATWGRASGELFF
15,TRBD1,-,TRBJ2-6,TRBV18,TGTGCCAGCTCGTCAACAGGGGACGGGGCCAACGTCCTGACTTTC,CASSSTGDGANVLTF
15,TRBD2,-,TRBJ2-3,TRBV20-1,TGCAGTGCTAGACGTTTAGCGGGAGTACCAGATACGCAGTATTTT,CSARRLAGVPDTQYF
16,-,few,TRBJ2-3,TRBV7-9,TGTGCCAGCAGGTTTCCTGAAGGAGTTAGCACAGATACGCAGTATTTT,CASRFPEGVSTDTQYF
16,-,few,TRBJ2-4,TRBV5-6,TGTGCCAGCAGCTTGGTAGGGGGGGGGCGGAGAAACATTCAGTACTTC,CASSLVGGGRRNIQYF
14,-,-,TRBJ1-1,TRBV20-1,TGCAGTGCTAGAGACCGGGGGTTGAGCACTGAAGCTTTCTTT,CSARDRGLSTEAFF
13,-,few,TRBJ1-6,TRBV6-2/TRBV6-3,TGTGCCACGCTATCTTCCGGGTATTCACCCCTCCACTTT,CATLSSGYSPLHF
15,-,-,TRBJ1-3,TRBV19,TGTGCCAGTACCACATCGGGCTTTTCGGGAAACACCATATATTTT,CASTTSGFSGNTIYF
14,TRBD2,-,TRBJ2-1,TRBV20-1,TGCAGTGCGCCAGTAGCGGGAGGGGGCAATGAGCAGTTCTTC,CSAPVAGGGNEQFF
17,-,-,TRBJ1-2,TRBV12-3/TRBV12-4,TGTGCCAGCAGTTTAAGGCAGGGAGGGAGGACTAACTATGGCTACACCTTC,CASSLRQGGRTNYGYTF
16,-,once,TRBJ1-2,TRBV11-2,TGTGCCAGCAGCCCCTTAAGGGTACGGCCGATCTATGGCTACACCTTC,CASSPLRVRPIYGYTF
16,TRBD2,-,TRBJ2-5,TRBV5-1,TGCGCCAGCAGCCAAATGAGCGGGGAACACGGAGAGACCCAGTACTTC,CASSQMSGEHGETQYF
13,-,many,TRBJ1-5,TRBV20-1,TGCAGTGCTAGAGGACAGGTCAATCAGCCCCAGCATTTT,CSARGQVNQPQHF
16,TRBD2,once,TRBJ2-1,TRBV5-1,TGCGCCAGCAGCGGGTCAACTAGCGGGTCCTACAATGAGCAGTTCTTC,CASSGSTSGSYNEQFF
14,TRBD1,-,TRBJ1-5,TRBV9,TGTGCCAGCAGCCCATCATTTAGGGACAGCGTCCAGCATTTT,CASSPSFRDSVQHF
14,-,many,TRBJ1-6,TRBV25-1,TGTGCCAGCAGACAGGGCTCCTATAATTCACCCCTCCACTTT,CASRQGSYNSPLHF
13,-,few,TRBJ2-7,TRBV27,TGTGCCAGCAGTTTAACGCTCCGGGACGGGCAGTACTTC,CASSLTLRDGQYF
14,-,few,TRBJ2-2,TRBV29-1,TGCAGCGCTGCACGGACCCCGAACACCGGGGAGCTGTTTTTT,CSAARTPNTGELFF
14,-,few,TRBJ2-3,TRBV4-3,TGCGCCAGCAGCCAACGTAACTTATTAGATACGCAGTATTTT,CASSQRNLLDTQYF
14,-,-,TRBJ1-4,TRBV7-9,TGTGCCAGGCGAACGGGGGGCGTAGATGAAAAACTGTTTTTT,CARRTGGVDEKLFF
15,TRBD2,many,TRBJ2-7,TRBV5-1,TGCGCCAGCAGCTTTCGAGGACTAGCGGGAGACGAGCAGTACTTC,CASSFRGLAGDEQYF
14,-,-,TRBJ2-7,TRBV29-1,TGCAGCGTTGAAAGGACGGGGAACTCCTACGAGCAGTACTTC,CSVERTGNSYEQYF
12,-,many,TRBJ2-4,TRBV6-6,TGTGCCAGCAGATTAGCCAAAAACATTCAGTACTTC,CASRLAKNIQYF
16,TRBD1,few,TRBJ1-1,TRBV6-2/TRBV6-3,TGTGCCAGCAGTTACCCAGGACAGGGGGCGCGAACTGAAGCTTTCTTT,CASSYPGQGARTEAFF
16,-,-,TRBJ1-5,TRBV6-1,TGTGCCAGCAGCCAGTCTGCGGGGGGGAGGGGACAGCCCCAGCATTTT,CASSQSAGGRGQPQHF
14,-,-,TRBJ2-7,TRBV9,TGTGCCAGCAGCGCCCGAAGGGCGTCCTACGAGCAGTACTTC,CASSARRASYEQYF
14,-,-,TRBJ2-3,TRBV10-3,TGTGCCATCAGGGGGACGAGATTCACAGATACGCAGTATTTT,CAIRGTRFTDTQYF
15,TRBD2,-,TRBJ2-3,TRBV6-5,TGTGCCAGCAGTTGGGGTAGCGGGGGCACAGATACGCAGTATTTT,CASSWGSGGTDTQYF
16,TRBD2,-,TRBJ2-7,TRBV28,TGTGCCAGCAGTTCCGCCTCCGCTAGCGGGTTACACGAGCAGTACTTC,CASSSASASGLHEQYF
12,-,few,TRBJ1-1,TRBV6-2/TRBV6-3,TGTGCCAGCAGTTATGACATTACTGAAGCTTTCTTT,CASSYDITEAFF
13,-,-,TRBJ1-2,TRBV12-3/TRBV12-4,TGTGCCAGCAGTTTAAGGGACGGGCTGGGCTACACCTTC,CASSLRDGLGYTF
17,TRBD2,-,TRBJ2-7,TRBV7-2,TGTGCCAGCAGCTTAGCAGCACTAGCGGGGGGCTCCTACGAGCAGTACTTC,CASSLAALAGGSYEQYF